Sequencing of this TCR beta chain was carried out in a study of blood T cells in healthy people across ages. Study-level results: Higher diversity, along with more naive CD4+ cells, distinguished long-lived donors from aged donors.

The authors ran a second PCR of about 6 to 11 cycles using a sample-barcoded 5' primer and a J-beta primer mix. All cDNA molecules were each tagged by a template-switch adaptor with 12 random nucleotides. TCRdb re-derived calls from the 5' RACE reads in MiXCR, one entry per CDR3 protein. The data hold about 640,000 distinct CDR3 sequences, with roughly 58% observed a single time. The CDR3 runs to 14 residues. Deletions cut 3 bases from V and 3 bases from J, with 9 bases between. Germline CDR1 and CDR2: MDHEN and SYDVKM. With regard to this clonotype: Antigen unknown.

The donors, all healthy, were Caucasians living in Russia, aged roughly 6 to 100. Whenever a sample was processed, at least 6.5 million PBMCs were isolated. The sequence came from a man between 60 and 75 years old in good health. The chain is built from TRBV28 and TRBJ2-4; tentative D call: TRBD1 (5 bases). The sequenced material came from blood. The CDR3 sequence is CASSFRGNKNIQYF. The CDR3 DNA reads as TGTGCCAGCAGTTTTAGGGGAAACAAAAACATTCAGTACTTC.